This TCR beta chain was sequenced for a study of immune cell composition in non-small cell lung cancer. Study in general: Lung adenocarcinoma or squamous carcinoma made up most tumours. Findings of the study overall: Lung adenocarcinomas had lower top 10 clone scores and clonality than squamous tumours.

A note on this clone: Its target is not known.

Generated by immunoSEQ multiplex PCR, the TCRdb table keeps only in-frame clones and is missing some. The profile shows about 4,900 clones, about 83% of them singletons. This TCR derives from a human donor with non-small cell lung cancer. Sequenced material: lung tumor tissue.

This CDR3 reads CASSTRQGSYEQYF. The CDR3 region has the DNA TGTGCCAGCAGCACTCGACAGGGCTCCTACGAGCAGTACTTC. The chain is built from TRBV7-2 and TRBJ2-7, with 7 bases that match TRBD1. V lost 5 bases, J lost 0 bases, and 4 bases stayed unmatched. The CDR3 runs to 14 residues. Germline V lookup: CDR1 SGHTA, CDR2 FQGNSA.